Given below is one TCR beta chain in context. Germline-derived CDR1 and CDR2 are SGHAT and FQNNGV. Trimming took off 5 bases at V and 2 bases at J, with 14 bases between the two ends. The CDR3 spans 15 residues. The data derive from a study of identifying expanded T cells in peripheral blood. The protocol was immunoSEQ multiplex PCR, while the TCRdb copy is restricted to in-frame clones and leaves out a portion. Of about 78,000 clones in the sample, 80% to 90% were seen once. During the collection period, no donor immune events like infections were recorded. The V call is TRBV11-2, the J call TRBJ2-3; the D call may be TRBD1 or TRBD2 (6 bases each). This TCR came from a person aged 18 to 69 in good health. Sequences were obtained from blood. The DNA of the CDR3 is TGTGCCAGCAGCCTGGGGGGCGGGACCACAGATACGCAGTATTTT. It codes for CASSLGGGTTDTQYF.